These 28 T cell receptor beta chains share one sample of origin, sequenced in a study of T cells in Graves' hyperthyroidism and ophthalmopathy. The TCR beta CDR3 regions underwent amplification using RNA transcripts as the source. The HTBI primer set served for first-round RT-PCR of the TCR CDR3. TCRdb redid the calling of the multiplex PCR reads with MiXCR, one entry per CDR3 protein. In the table there are approximately 690,000 distinct CDR3 sequences, less than 25% of which are singletons. The source material was blood. These receptors were obtained from a young man with Graves' ophthalmopathy.

This clonotype was seen a handful of times. V and J are TRBV7-9 and TRBJ2-1; 7 positions match TRBD2. V shed 3 bases and J 6 bases; nucleotides not matched to a gene: 5. Germline values: CDR1 SEHNR, CDR2 FQNEAQ (reference sequence). CDR3 length: 14 residues. The DNA for the CDR3 is TGTGCCAGCAGCTTTATCCGGGAGGCCAATGAGCAGTTCTTC. Translated, it gives CASSFIREANEQFF. The full variable domain, with the rest looked up from reference TRBV7-9 and TRBJ2-1, is DTGVSQNPRHKITKRGQNVTFRCDPISEHNRLYWYRQTLGQGPEFLTYFQNEAQLEKSRLLSDRFSAERPKGSFSTLEIQRTEQGDSAMYLCASSFIREANEQFFGPGTRLTVL.

This clonotype was counted between two and nine times. V is TRBV19 and J is TRBJ2-1; TRBD2 agrees at 8 bases. This CDR3 is built from 15 residues. V dropped 4 bases and J dropped 0; count of bases not matched to a gene: 2. Germline CDR1 reads LNHDA; CDR2 reads SQIVND (reference sequence). In DNA form, the CDR3 reads TGTGCCAGTAGTAAAGCGGGAGCCTCCTACAATGAGCAGTTCTTC. Encoded protein: CASSKAGASYNEQFF.

This clonotype has only a few counts. The chain uses TRBV20-1 and TRBJ2-3; D remains unclear. This CDR3 is built from 11 residues. Germline V gene lookup returns CDR1 DFQATT and CDR2 SNEGSKA (reference sequence). Trimming took off 3 bases at V and 2 bases at J, with 3 bases between the two ends. The CDR3 DNA reads TGCAGTGCTAGGGACACAGATACGCAGTATTTT. It yields the protein CSARDTDTQYF.

The genes are TRBV16 and TRBJ2-3; the D gene is possibly TRBD2 (6 bases). Germline V CDR1 and CDR2: KGHSY, FQNENV. The CDR3 is made up of 16 amino acids. Trimming removed 2 bases at V and 0 bases at J, with 12 bases between. Here the CDR3 DNA reads TGTGCCAGCAGCCAAGCGCTAGCGTCTAGCACAGATACGCAGTATTTT. Translating it yields CASSQALASSTDTQYF.

The chain joins TRBV28 to TRBJ1-5, with D possibly being TRBD1 (5 bases). Trimming took off 2 bases at V and 9 bases at J, with 17 bases between the two ends. Germline CDR1 and CDR2: MDHEN and SYDVKM. The CDR3 runs to 15 residues. CDR3 bases: TGTGCCAGCAGTTTAGACAGTTTGGCCCAAGGGCCCCAGCATTTT. As protein: CASSLDSLAQGPQHF. The whole variable domain, filled in from reference TRBV28 and TRBJ1-5, reads DVKVTQSSRYLVKRTGEKVFLECVQDMDHENMFWYRQDPGLGLRLIYFSYDVKMKEKGDIPEGYSVSREKKERFSLILESASTNQTSMYLCASSLDSLAQGPQHFGDGTRLSIL.

This clonotype was detected a few times. The chain links TRBV7-9 to TRBJ2-1; D is unresolved. The CDR3 loop spans 15 amino acids. Per germline, CDR1 SEHNR and CDR2 FQNEAQ (reference sequence). V lost 5 bases to trimming and J lost 3 bases, with 14 bases between them. CDR3 residues: CASSPSAAYYNEQFF. The CDR3 nucleotides are TGTGCCAGCAGCCCCAGCGCGGCTTACTACAATGAGCAGTTCTTC.

The V gene is TRBV7-9, the J gene TRBJ2-1; 7 bases fit TRBD1. Germline CDR1 reads SEHNR; CDR2 reads FQNEAQ (reference sequence). The CDR3 runs 16 residues. V shed 1 base and J 8 bases; nucleotides not matched to a gene: 11. CDR3 sequence: CASSLGDSLQGDEQFF. CDR3 in DNA: TGTGCCAGCAGCTTAGGGGACAGTCTCCAAGGGGATGAGCAGTTCTTC.

The chain combines TRBV27 with TRBJ2-3; 10 positions match TRBD2. V was pared by 5 bases and J by 7 bases, with 12 bases of the junction left unmatched. Per germline, CDR1 MNHEY and CDR2 SMNVEV (reference sequence). CDR3 size: 16 residues. CDR3: CASSPFSGRDLYTQYF. CDR3 in DNA: TGTGCCAGCAGTCCTTTCAGCGGGAGGGACCTTTATACGCAGTATTTT.

This clonotype has a handful of counts. The J gene is TRBJ2-2, the V gene TRBV2, with TRBD1 identical over 7 bases. Looked up from germline, CDR1 is SNHLY and CDR2 is FYNNEI. After removal of 6 bases from V and 6 bases from J, the junction contained 10 bases not matched to a gene. The CDR3 spans 15 residues. CDR3 loop: CASRIRTGGAGELFF. The CDR3 DNA sequence: TGTGCCAGCAGGATAAGGACAGGTGGCGCCGGGGAGCTGTTTTTT.

This chain joins TRBV5-1 and TRBJ2-4; 11 bases are a match to TRBD1. In germline, CDR1 is SGHRS, CDR2 YFSETQ. The CDR3 has 16 amino acids. V gave up 4 bases and J gave up 7 bases; unmatched junction bases: 10. The CDR3 DNA reads TGCGCCAGCAGCCTGGACAGGGGGCATCTAGGGAACATTCAGTACTTC. Amino acid sequence: CASSLDRGHLGNIQYF. Full variable domain (rest looked up from reference TRBV5-1 and TRBJ2-4): KAGVTQTPRYLIKTRGQQVTLSCSPISGHRSVSWYQQTPGQGLQFLFEYFSETQRNKGNFPGRFSGRQFSNSRSEMNVSTLELGDSALYLCASSLDRGHLGNIQYFGAGTRLSVL.

The chain carries TRBV28 and TRBJ2-7; D is unclear. From germline, CDR1 is MDHEN and CDR2 SYDVKM. With 7 bases removed from V and 4 bases from J, the gap between germline ends came to 8 bases. This CDR3 comprises 11 residues. Written as DNA, the CDR3 is TGTGCCAGCAACCGGGTTTACGAGCAGTACTTC. It codes for CASNRVYEQYF.

There are many counts of this clonotype. This chain links TRBV20-1 with TRBJ2-7; TRBD2 matches 13 bases. This CDR3 is 15 amino acids long. Trimming cost V 3 bases and J 2 bases; bases outside gene matches: 4. The V gene's germline CDR1 is DFQATT and CDR2 SNEGSKA (reference sequence). The chain's CDR3 is CSAREGLAGAYEQYF. CDR3 in DNA: TGCAGTGCTAGGGAAGGACTAGCGGGAGCCTACGAGCAGTACTTC.

This clonotype has a handful of counts. DNA of the CDR3: TGTGCCAGCAGCAGACAGGTGGCGACCTCTGGGGCCAACGTCCTGACTTTC. Translating it yields CASSRQVATSGANVLTF. V usage is TRBV7-2 and J usage is TRBJ2-6, with D possibly TRBD1 on 6 matching bases. The CDR3 has 17 amino acids. Trimming cost V 5 bases and J 0 bases, with 14 bases left between them. Germline CDR1 SGHTA, CDR2 FQGNSA. Based on the CDR3 plus reference TRBV7-2 and TRBJ2-6, the full variable domain is GAGVSQSPSNKVTEKGKDVELRCDPISGHTALYWYRQSLGQGLEFLIYFQGNSAPDKSGLPSDRFSAERTGGSVSTLTIQRTQQEDSAVYLCASSRQVATSGANVLTFGAGSRLTVL.

This clonotype showed up just a few times. V gene TRBV6-5 combines with J gene TRBJ1-1; 7 bases line up with TRBD1. The germline V gene encodes CDR1 MNHEY and CDR2 SVGAGI. V shed 3 bases, J shed 5 bases, and the junction held 6 bases outside the gene matches. The CDR3 has 14 amino acids. CDR3 DNA: TGTGCCAGCAGTTATACAGGGGCGCGTACTGAAGCTTTCTTT. It is translated as CASSYTGARTEAFF.

This clonotype was counted only a few times. The rearrangement joins TRBV5-5 to TRBJ2-7; 8 bases match TRBD1. V dropped 4 bases and J dropped 5; count of bases not matched to a gene: 11. This CDR3 region has 15 residues. Germline lookup yields CDR1 SGHKS and CDR2 YYEKEE (reference sequence). CDR3 bases: TGTGCCAGCAGCCCGGGACAGGTCCCTCTCCACGAGCAGTACTTC. It yields the protein CASSPGQVPLHEQYF.

J is TRBJ2-3 and V is TRBV29-1; 8 bases are shared with TRBD1. The V gene's germline CDR1 is SQVTM and CDR2 ANQGSEA. V lost 6 bases to trimming and J lost 2 bases; unmatched junction nucleotides: 7. The CDR3 extends over 14 amino acids. CDR3 sequence: CSVSGTGITDTQYF. In DNA form, the CDR3 reads TGCAGCGTCTCCGGGACAGGTATCACAGATACGCAGTATTTT.

This clonotype was seen a few times. V gene TRBV6-1 combines with J gene TRBJ1-5, with a weak D call TRBD1 (5 bases). The CDR3 runs to 17 residues. Germline CDR1 is MNHNS and CDR2 is SASEGT. Trimming removed 2 bases from V and 1 base from J, with 15 bases in between. The CDR3 loop reads CASSERRGGTSNQPQHF. CDR3 bases: TGTGCCAGCAGTGAAAGGCGCGGAGGGACGAGCAATCAGCCCCAGCATTTT.

The chain carries TRBV19 and TRBJ2-2; weak D call: TRBD2 (5 bases). V was cut by 7 bases and J by 6 bases, with 15 bases left in between. CDR1 and CDR2 (germline): LNHDA, SQIVND (reference sequence). The CDR3 totals 14 residues. The DNA for the CDR3 is TGTGCCAGTACCACGGGAAGGATTGCCGGGGAGCTGTTTTTT. Translating it yields CASTTGRIAGELFF.

The CDR3 region is CASSLLVSSYNEQFF. CDR3 bases: TGTGCCAGCAGTTTATTAGTTAGCTCCTACAATGAGCAGTTCTTC. The V call is TRBV6-5, the J call TRBJ2-1, with no clear D. The CDR3 loop spans 15 amino acids. The V and J ends lost 4 bases and 0 bases respectively, with 10 bases between them. The V gene's germline CDR1 is MNHEY and CDR2 SVGAGI.

This clonotype was counted many times. This sequence joins TRBV2 and TRBJ2-7; 7 bases match TRBD1. Per germline, CDR1 SNHLY and CDR2 FYNNEI. The CDR3 has 16 residues. The junction had 8 bases not matched to a gene; V was cut back by 3 bases and J by 0 bases. CDR3 sequence reads: CASSEEGGNLSYEQYF. In DNA form, the CDR3 reads TGTGCCAGCAGTGAGGAAGGGGGCAACCTCTCCTACGAGCAGTACTTC.

The gene calls are TRBV6-2 or TRBV6-3 and TRBJ2-1, with 12 bases lining up with TRBD2. Germline V gene sequence: CDR1 MNHEY, CDR2 SVGEGT. V lost 8 bases, J lost 8 bases, and 7 bases stayed unmatched. This CDR3 contains 14 residues. The CDR3 here is CASRLAGDIDEQFF. The CDR3 DNA sequence: TGTGCCAGCCGACTAGCGGGAGATATAGATGAGCAGTTCTTC.

The chain recombines TRBV10-3 with TRBJ1-2, with D perhaps TRBD1 (6 bases). Germline V CDR1 and CDR2: ENHRY, SYGVKD. This CDR3 is built from 12 residues. V gave up 10 bases and J gave up 4 bases, with 13 bases separating them. The DNA for the CDR3 is TGTGCCACTCTTGGGGGCGGCTATGGCTACACCTTC. Its protein product is CATLGGGYGYTF.

The chain is built from TRBV11-2 and TRBJ2-7; TRBD2 matches at 11 bases. Germline trimming cut 0 bases from V and 3 bases from J; bases unmatched to any gene: 7. Germline lookup yields CDR1 SGHAT and CDR2 FQNNGV. The CDR3 loop spans 17 amino acids. Here the CDR3 reads CASSLEATSGSIYEQYF. The DNA of the CDR3 is TGTGCCAGCAGCTTAGAGGCCACTAGCGGGAGTATCTACGAGCAGTACTTC.

In its sample, this clonotype was seen many times. The chain has TRBV7-2 and TRBJ2-5; no reliable D call. The germline CDR1 and CDR2 sequences are SGHTA and FQGNSA. The CDR3 runs 12 residues. V gave up 4 bases and J gave up 0 bases, with 3 bases separating them. CDR3 loop: CASSYYQETQYF. Here the CDR3 DNA reads TGTGCCAGCAGCTACTACCAAGAGACCCAGTACTTC.

This rearrangement joins TRBV7-8 to TRBJ2-3, with 9 nucleotides matching TRBD2. The CDR3 consists of 17 residues. Trimming removed 2 bases from V and 4 bases from J; junction bases left unmatched: 10. Germline-derived CDR1 and CDR2 are SGHVS and FQNEAQ. The CDR3 reads CASSLLLIAGDPDTQYF. In DNA, the CDR3 is TGTGCCAGCAGCTTATTATTAATAGCGGGAGACCCAGATACGCAGTATTTT.

Comment on this clonotype: Sequence at one end of the junction differs from germline and may be a read error. The chain recombines TRBV7-2 with TRBJ2-7; D call uncertain. CDR3 length: 13 amino acids. Germline assignment: CDR1 SGHTA and CDR2 FQGNSA. CDR3 sequence: CVSSATSSYEQYF. As DNA, the CDR3 is TGTGTCAGCAGCGCGACTTCCTCCTACGAGCAGTACTTC.

The V gene is TRBV7-9, the J gene TRBJ2-4, with D unclear. CDR1 is SEHNR and CDR2 is FQNEAQ in the germline V gene (reference sequence). The CDR3 is 17 residues long. Trimming took off 1 base at V and 9 bases at J, with 22 bases between the two ends. CDR3 in amino acids: CASSLGETAPTLGIQYF. The DNA of the CDR3 is TGTGCCAGCAGCTTAGGAGAGACCGCCCCTACGCTTGGCATTCAGTACTTC. Together with reference TRBV7-9 and TRBJ2-4, the CDR3 gives the full variable domain: DTGVSQNPRHKITKRGQNVTFRCDPISEHNRLYWYRQTLGQGPEFLTYFQNEAQLEKSRLLSDRFSAERPKGSFSTLEIQRTEQGDSAMYLCASSLGETAPTLGIQYFGAGTRLSVL.

The genes are TRBV6-9 and TRBJ1-3; the D gene is possibly TRBD1 (6 bases). Trimming stripped 3 bases from V and 0 bases from J, with 27 bases between. Germline V lookup: CDR1 MNHGY, CDR2 SVAAGI. The CDR3 spans 21 residues. The CDR3 nucleotides read TGTGCCAGCAGTTACGTAACTCGGGGGGGGCTGCCTTCAAGCTCTGGAAACACCATATATTTT. It yields the protein CASSYVTRGGLPSSSGNTIYF.